This TCR beta chain appears in the sequencing data of a study of T cell responses to AZD1222 COVID-19 vaccine. Notes on the study in general: Researchers report vaccine-associated CD4 TCRs spanning spike, with dominance at 160-218 and 743-854.

Measured with immunoSEQ multiplex PCR; TCRdb has only the in-frame clones, and not every one. The table records about 140,000 clones, roughly 90% of them present only once. V dropped 4 bases and J dropped 4 bases, with 18 bases sitting between them. The CDR3 has 15 residues. Germline V gene lookup returns CDR1 SGHDT and CDR2 YYEEEE. With respect to this clone: Its antigen remains unidentified.

The sample in question was peripheral blood, obtained on day 0 of AZD1222 vaccination. The receptor was isolated from an adult in good health. The chain couples TRBV5-6 to TRBJ2-7, with D possibly being TRBD2 (5 bases). This CDR3 is CASSPVEGLQYEQYF. For the CDR3, the DNA is TGTGCCAGCAGCCCCGTTGAGGGCCTCCAATACGAGCAGTACTTC.